The 9 T cell receptor beta chains given below trace back to one sample, sequenced in a study of shared clonotypes between healthy human individuals. Clones were sequenced by immunoSEQ multiplex PCR, and TCRdb holds only the in-frame ones, with some missing. Altogether about 2.4 million clones are present, 93% being singletons, with the ten largest covering around 0.4%. The sequenced sample was naive CD4+ T cells from PBMCs. The subset denotes: CD45RA+ positively selected. These receptors were obtained from a man between 18 and 29 years old in good health. Some clones in this sample may be carry-over from other donors' samples.

This rearrangement joins TRBV4-1 to TRBJ1-2; tentative D call: TRBD1 (6 bases). The length of the CDR3 is 15 residues. Germline CDR1 is MGHRA and CDR2 is YSYEKL. V was pared by 4 bases and J by 7 bases, with 19 bases between. CDR3 residues: CASSPRDTKLGGYTF. In DNA form, the CDR3 reads TGCGCCAGCAGCCCCCGGGACACCAAACTGGGTGGCTACACCTTC.

This sequence joins TRBV30 and TRBJ2-5; D is uncertain. Germline values: CDR1 GTSNPN, CDR2 SVGIG (reference sequence). Trimming cost V 0 bases and J 5 bases, with 7 bases left between them. The CDR3 loop spans 12 amino acids. The CDR3 DNA follows: TGTGCCTGGAGTGTACGCCCCGAGACCCAGTACTTC. The encoded protein is CAWSVRPETQYF.

This chain connects TRBV29-1 to TRBJ1-1; D perhaps matches TRBD1 (6 bases). The germline CDR1 and CDR2 sequences are SQVTM and ANQGSEA. This CDR3 is built from 14 residues. Trimming took 5 bases from V and 5 from J, leaving 18 bases between them. For the CDR3, the DNA is TGCAGCGTTAAAACCAGGGGTTGGGTGACTGAAGCTTTCTTT. Translating gives CSVKTRGWVTEAFF.

The CDR3 DNA reads as TGTGCCATCAGTGTAGGGGGGCTTACCGGGGAGCTGTTTTTT. Translating it yields CAISVGGLTGELFF. This chain links TRBV10-3 with TRBJ2-2; D assignment may be TRBD1 or TRBD2 (6 bases each). Trimming took off 4 bases at V and 5 bases at J, with 11 bases between the two ends. Looked up from germline, CDR1 is ENHRY and CDR2 is SYGVKD. The CDR3 consists of 14 residues.

This clone was recorded once. The V call is TRBV2, the J call TRBJ1-1; tentative D call: TRBD1 (5 bases). Looked up from germline, CDR1 is SNHLY and CDR2 is FYNNEI. With 5 bases removed from V and 3 bases from J, the gap between germline ends came to 10 bases. The CDR3 spans 13 residues. CDR3 sequence (DNA): TGTGCCAGCAGTTTGAGGGGTGACACTGAAGCTTTCTTT. Translated, it gives CASSLRGDTEAFF.

This chain joins TRBV5-4 and TRBJ2-3; 11 bases align to TRBD2. V gave up 3 bases and J gave up 2 bases; unmatched junction bases: 5. Germline CDR1 reads SGHNT; CDR2 reads YYREEE (reference sequence). This CDR3 region has 16 residues. CDR3 sequence: CASSSKTSGDTDTQYF. The CDR3 nucleotides read TGTGCCAGCAGCTCCAAGACTAGCGGGGACACAGATACGCAGTATTTT.

As for this clone: The same CDR3 arises from other DNA sequences in this sample as well. This chain joins TRBV5-4 and TRBJ1-2; no definite D call. Germline V gene sequence: CDR1 SGHNT, CDR2 YYREEE (reference sequence). V lost 0 bases and J lost 5, with 5 bases in between. The CDR3 has 12 amino acids. The DNA for the CDR3 is TGTGCCAGCAGCTTGGACAGTTATGGCTACACCTTC. Translated, it gives CASSLDSYGYTF.

The chain couples TRBV28 to TRBJ1-2; 7 bases are a match to TRBD1. The V and J ends lost 2 bases and 4 bases, in that order; junction bases with no gene match: 7. The CDR3 has 15 residues. Per germline, CDR1 MDHEN and CDR2 SYDVKM. The CDR3: CASSLEGTAGYGYTF. The CDR3 DNA sequence: TGTGCCAGCAGTTTAGAAGGGACAGCCGGCTATGGCTACACCTTC.

This chain joins TRBV5-4 and TRBJ2-1; 7 bases map to TRBD1. The germline gives CDR1 SGHNT, CDR2 YYREEE (reference sequence). The length of the CDR3 is 14 residues. The V gene end was trimmed by 2 bases and the J gene end by 8 bases; junction bases not matched to a gene: 7. This chain's CDR3 is CASSFKQGSDEQFF. CDR3 sequence (DNA): TGTGCCAGCAGCTTTAAACAGGGGAGCGATGAGCAGTTCTTC.